Listed below are T cell receptor beta chains from one sample, sequenced in a study of cytomegalovirus exposure and HLA in healthy donors. TCRdb's copy holds only in-frame clones and misses some; the assay was immunoSEQ multiplex PCR. The profile covers roughly 150,000 clones, with roughly 90% appearing a single time and about 5.8% taken by the ten largest. Sequenced: PBMCs. These receptors came from a woman between 25 and 40 years old in good health and CMV-seronegative. Each CDR3 is given with its conserved first and last residue. Each record gives: J gene, clone size, D gene, V gene, CDR3 protein, CDR3 DNA. D genes are given only for firm matches. Some rows mark clone size as missing; the rest say once, few, many or name a class of expanded clone.

j_call: TRBJ1-2; clone_size: NA; d_call: NA; v_call: TRBV28; cdr3_aa: CASGLRASGYTF; cdr3_nt: TGTGCCAGCGGGTTGAGGGCGTCGGGCTACACCTTC
j_call: TRBJ1-2; clone_size: NA; d_call: NA; v_call: TRBV7-2; cdr3_aa: CASSSGRNNYGYTF; cdr3_nt: TGTGCCAGCAGCTCTGGACGGAACAACTATGGCTACACCTTC
j_call: TRBJ2-5; clone_size: NA; d_call: TRBD2; v_call: TRBV10-3; cdr3_aa: CAISTGTSGETQYF; cdr3_nt: TGTGCCATCAGCACCGGGACTAGCGGAGAGACCCAGTACTTC
j_call: TRBJ2-1; clone_size: NA; d_call: NA; v_call: TRBV19; cdr3_aa: CASSDGINNEQFF; cdr3_nt: TGTGCCAGTAGTGACGGAATAAACAATGAGCAGTTCTTC
j_call: TRBJ1-5; clone_size: NA; d_call: TRBD1; v_call: TRBV7-2; cdr3_aa: CASSSGQGPYSNQPQHF; cdr3_nt: TGTGCCAGCAGCTCTGGACAGGGCCCTTATAGCAATCAGCCCCAGCATTTT
j_call: TRBJ2-5; clone_size: NA; d_call: NA; v_call: TRBV11-1; cdr3_aa: CASSPGNQETQYF; cdr3_nt: TGTGCCAGCAGCCCAGGAAACCAAGAGACCCAGTACTTC
j_call: TRBJ2-7; clone_size: NA; d_call: NA; v_call: TRBV5-1; cdr3_aa: CASSLTTAYEQYF; cdr3_nt: TGCGCCAGCAGCCTGACGACAGCTTACGAGCAGTACTTC
j_call: TRBJ1-5; clone_size: NA; d_call: NA; v_call: TRBV19; cdr3_aa: CASIDTYSNQPQHF; cdr3_nt: TGTGCCAGCATAGACACCTATAGCAATCAGCCCCAGCATTTT
j_call: TRBJ2-1; clone_size: NA; d_call: NA; v_call: TRBV5-8; cdr3_aa: CASSHVLAESSYNEQFF; cdr3_nt: TGTGCCAGCAGCCATGTATTAGCGGAGAGCTCCTACAATGAGCAGTTCTTC
j_call: TRBJ2-1; clone_size: NA; d_call: TRBD2; v_call: TRBV5-4; cdr3_aa: CASSSGLAGGFREQFF; cdr3_nt: TGTGCCAGCAGCTCAGGACTAGCGGGAGGGTTTCGTGAGCAGTTCTTC
j_call: TRBJ2-1; clone_size: NA; d_call: TRBD2; v_call: TRBV9; cdr3_aa: CASDSGSNEQFF; cdr3_nt: TGTGCCAGCGATAGCGGGAGCAATGAGCAGTTCTTC
j_call: TRBJ1-2; clone_size: once; d_call: NA; v_call: TRBV4-3; cdr3_aa: CASSQDLARTNYGYTF; cdr3_nt: TGCGCCAGCAGCCAAGATCTTGCCAGGACTAACTATGGCTACACCTTC
j_call: TRBJ2-7; clone_size: NA; d_call: TRBD1; v_call: TRBV10-1; cdr3_aa: CASSGTGGKTKGEQYF; cdr3_nt: TGCGCCAGCAGCGGGACAGGGGGGAAAACTAAGGGCGAGCAGTACTTC
j_call: TRBJ2-3; clone_size: NA; d_call: NA; v_call: TRBV29-1; cdr3_aa: CTAGQGTSTDTQYF; cdr3_nt: TGCACCGCCGGTCAGGGAACTAGCACAGATACGCAGTATTTT
j_call: TRBJ2-7; clone_size: NA; d_call: NA; v_call: TRBV19; cdr3_aa: CASSTRAPYEQYF; cdr3_nt: TGTGCCAGTAGTACCCGGGCCCCCTACGAGCAGTACTTC
j_call: TRBJ2-2; clone_size: NA; d_call: NA; v_call: TRBV10-3; cdr3_aa: CAISAVNTGELFF; cdr3_nt: TGTGCCATCAGTGCGGTGAACACCGGGGAGCTGTTTTTT
j_call: TRBJ2-1; clone_size: NA; d_call: TRBD2; v_call: TRBV15; cdr3_aa: CATSGSRDYYNEQFF; cdr3_nt: TGTGCCACCAGCGGAAGCCGGGACTACTACAATGAGCAGTTCTTC
j_call: TRBJ1-2; clone_size: NA; d_call: TRBD1; v_call: TRBV2; cdr3_aa: CASTNRTGGSVGYTF; cdr3_nt: TGTGCCAGCACGAATCGTACAGGGGGCTCGGTTGGCTACACCTTC
j_call: TRBJ2-1; clone_size: NA; d_call: TRBD1; v_call: TRBV29-1; cdr3_aa: CSVEGGDRGFF; cdr3_nt: TGCAGCGTTGAGGGGGGGGACAGGGGTTTCTTC
j_call: TRBJ2-5; clone_size: NA; d_call: NA; v_call: TRBV28; cdr3_aa: CASSKGETQYF; cdr3_nt: TGTGCCAGCAGTAAGGGGGAGACCCAGTACTTC
j_call: TRBJ2-7; clone_size: NA; d_call: TRBD2; v_call: TRBV4-2; cdr3_aa: CASSHGRSPSPYEQYF; cdr3_nt: TGTGCCAGCAGCCACGGGAGGTCGCCCTCTCCCTACGAGCAGTACTTC
j_call: TRBJ2-1; clone_size: NA; d_call: NA; v_call: TRBV11-3; cdr3_aa: CASSLTARAPRLSSYNEQFF; cdr3_nt: TGTGCCAGCAGCTTGACGGCCCGGGCTCCGCGGCTTAGCTCCTACAATGAGCAGTTCTTC
j_call: TRBJ2-1; clone_size: NA; d_call: NA; v_call: TRBV5-4; cdr3_aa: CASSSVGLSANEQFF; cdr3_nt: TGTGCCAGCAGCTCGGTAGGACTATCCGCTAATGAGCAGTTCTTC
j_call: TRBJ2-7; clone_size: NA; d_call: NA; v_call: TRBV19; cdr3_aa: CASSIGNPGPYEQYF; cdr3_nt: TGTGCCAGTAGTATCGGAAATCCGGGCCCCTACGAGCAGTACTTC
j_call: TRBJ2-7; clone_size: NA; d_call: TRBD1; v_call: TRBV4-3; cdr3_aa: CASSQGTGGLSSYEQYF; cdr3_nt: TGCGCCAGCAGCCAAGGGACAGGGGGGTTGTCATCCTACGAGCAGTACTTC
j_call: TRBJ1-1; clone_size: NA; d_call: TRBD1; v_call: TRBV19; cdr3_aa: CASSANGLRGDTEAFF; cdr3_nt: TGTGCCAGTAGTGCTAATGGACTCAGGGGGGACACTGAAGCTTTCTTT
j_call: TRBJ1-4; clone_size: NA; d_call: NA; v_call: TRBV19; cdr3_aa: CASSIALGPNEKLFF; cdr3_nt: TGTGCCAGTAGTATAGCCCTCGGGCCTAATGAAAAACTGTTTTTT
j_call: TRBJ2-1; clone_size: many; d_call: TRBD2; v_call: TRBV19; cdr3_aa: CASSNGGWNEQFF; cdr3_nt: TGTGCCAGTAGTAACGGGGGGTGGAATGAGCAGTTCTTC
j_call: TRBJ2-3; clone_size: NA; d_call: NA; v_call: TRBV10-3; cdr3_aa: CATSISSGGGQGDTQYF; cdr3_nt: TGTGCCACCAGTATTAGTTCAGGGGGGGGCCAGGGAGATACGCAGTATTTT
j_call: TRBJ2-1; clone_size: NA; d_call: TRBD2; v_call: TRBV27; cdr3_aa: CASRYGRANEQFF; cdr3_nt: TGTGCCAGCAGATACGGGAGGGCCAATGAGCAGTTCTTC
j_call: TRBJ2-7; clone_size: once; d_call: TRBD2; v_call: TRBV27; cdr3_aa: CASSPPGLGVGEQYF; cdr3_nt: TGTGCCAGCAGTCCACCGGGACTAGGAGTAGGCGAGCAGTACTTC
j_call: TRBJ2-1; clone_size: NA; d_call: TRBD1; v_call: TRBV12-5; cdr3_aa: CASGFWLRTGGNNEQFF; cdr3_nt: TGTGCTAGTGGTTTTTGGTTAAGGACAGGGGGTAACAATGAGCAGTTCTTC
j_call: TRBJ2-1; clone_size: NA; d_call: NA; v_call: TRBV7-2; cdr3_aa: CASSTDGGPYNEQFF; cdr3_nt: TGTGCCAGCAGCACGGATGGAGGTCCCTACAATGAGCAGTTCTTC
j_call: TRBJ2-7; clone_size: NA; d_call: NA; v_call: TRBV6-6; cdr3_aa: CASSYYYEQYF; cdr3_nt: TGTGCCAGCAGTTATTACTACGAGCAGTACTTC
j_call: TRBJ2-1; clone_size: NA; d_call: TRBD2; v_call: TRBV7-8; cdr3_aa: CASSQTSGGSYNEQFF; cdr3_nt: TGTGCCAGCAGCCAGACTAGCGGGGGTTCGTACAATGAGCAGTTCTTC
j_call: TRBJ1-1; clone_size: NA; d_call: TRBD1; v_call: TRBV7-8; cdr3_aa: CASSSGQGYTEAFF; cdr3_nt: TGTGCCAGCAGCTCCGGACAGGGGTACACTGAAGCTTTCTTT
j_call: TRBJ2-3; clone_size: NA; d_call: TRBD2; v_call: TRBV7-2; cdr3_aa: CASSLGIQSGRGTDTQYF; cdr3_nt: TGTGCCAGCAGCTTAGGGATTCAAAGCGGGAGGGGCACAGATACGCAGTATTTT
j_call: TRBJ1-5; clone_size: NA; d_call: NA; v_call: TRBV19; cdr3_aa: CASIRKGFANQPQHF; cdr3_nt: TGTGCCAGTATTAGGAAAGGATTCGCAAATCAGCCCCAGCATTTT
j_call: TRBJ2-7; clone_size: NA; d_call: NA; v_call: TRBV20-1; cdr3_aa: CSAVTVYEQYF; cdr3_nt: TGCAGTGCGGTGACAGTCTACGAGCAGTACTTC
j_call: TRBJ2-7; clone_size: NA; d_call: NA; v_call: TRBV2; cdr3_aa: CASSDRRDYHTEQYF; cdr3_nt: TGTGCCAGCAGTGATCGCCGGGATTACCACACCGAGCAGTACTTC
j_call: TRBJ1-1; clone_size: NA; d_call: NA; v_call: TRBV19; cdr3_aa: CASFTGGSRRTEAFF; cdr3_nt: TGTGCCAGTTTTACCGGGGGAAGTAGGAGGACTGAAGCTTTCTTT
j_call: TRBJ1-4; clone_size: NA; d_call: NA; v_call: TRBV4-3; cdr3_aa: CASSQGPNEKLFF; cdr3_nt: TGCGCCAGCAGCCAAGGACCTAATGAAAAACTGTTTTTT
j_call: TRBJ2-7; clone_size: once; d_call: NA; v_call: TRBV28; cdr3_aa: CASGVIGRASYEQYF; cdr3_nt: TGTGCCAGCGGGGTGATTGGCAGGGCCTCCTACGAGCAGTACTTC
j_call: TRBJ1-1; clone_size: NA; d_call: NA; v_call: TRBV4-1; cdr3_aa: CASSQVVREGTEAFF; cdr3_nt: TGCGCCAGCAGCCAAGTCGTCAGGGAAGGCACTGAAGCTTTCTTT
j_call: TRBJ2-1; clone_size: NA; d_call: TRBD2; v_call: TRBV6-5; cdr3_aa: CASSIAGANEQFF; cdr3_nt: TGTGCCAGCAGCATAGCGGGGGCCAATGAGCAGTTCTTC
j_call: TRBJ2-2; clone_size: NA; d_call: NA; v_call: TRBV29-1; cdr3_aa: CSVEDPWGGELFF; cdr3_nt: TGCAGCGTTGAAGATCCGTGGGGAGGGGAGCTGTTTTTT
j_call: TRBJ1-1; clone_size: NA; d_call: NA; v_call: TRBV2; cdr3_aa: CASSGGGGAAFF; cdr3_nt: TGTGCCAGCAGTGGGGGTGGGGGGGCAGCTTTCTTT
j_call: TRBJ2-1; clone_size: few; d_call: NA; v_call: TRBV13; cdr3_aa: CASSGSSYNEQFF; cdr3_nt: TGTGCCAGCAGCGGGAGCTCCTACAATGAGCAGTTCTTC
j_call: TRBJ1-4; clone_size: NA; d_call: TRBD1; v_call: TRBV27; cdr3_aa: CASSTIRDRPVGKLFF; cdr3_nt: TGTGCCAGCAGTACAATCCGGGACAGGCCTGTTGGAAAACTGTTTTTT
j_call: TRBJ1-2; clone_size: NA; d_call: TRBD1; v_call: TRBV15; cdr3_aa: CATSRDTDRVYSYTF; cdr3_nt: TGTGCCACCAGCAGAGATACAGACAGGGTCTACAGCTACACCTTC
j_call: TRBJ2-7; clone_size: once; d_call: NA; v_call: TRBV10-3; cdr3_aa: CAISPRGANEQYF; cdr3_nt: TGTGCCATCAGCCCGAGGGGTGCCAACGAGCAGTACTTC
j_call: TRBJ2-1; clone_size: NA; d_call: NA; v_call: TRBV2; cdr3_aa: CASSGAQVLYDEQFF; cdr3_nt: TGTGCCAGCAGTGGGGCCCAGGTGTTGTACGATGAGCAGTTCTTC
j_call: TRBJ2-5; clone_size: NA; d_call: NA; v_call: TRBV29-1; cdr3_aa: CSVDEQGETQYF; cdr3_nt: TGCAGCGTTGACGAGCAGGGAGAGACCCAGTACTTC
j_call: TRBJ1-1; clone_size: NA; d_call: NA; v_call: TRBV30; cdr3_aa: CAWSSWGGPRDTEAFF; cdr3_nt: TGTGCCTGGAGTAGTTGGGGCGGGCCGAGGGACACTGAAGCTTTCTTT
j_call: TRBJ1-3; clone_size: NA; d_call: NA; v_call: TRBV7-2; cdr3_aa: CASSRGYSGNTIYF; cdr3_nt: TGTGCCAGCAGCCGGGGATACTCTGGAAACACCATATATTTT